A single sample is the source of the 27 T cell receptor beta chains below, sequenced in a study of blood T cell repertoires in COVID-19. Clones were sequenced by immunoSEQ multiplex PCR, and TCRdb holds only the in-frame ones, with some missing. The repertoire holds about 180,000 clones, with 83% as singletons. Specimen: peripheral blood. The source is a woman in her 70s with COVID-19, enrolled during active disease.

This sequence joins TRBV10-3 and TRBJ2-7; D gene unclear. The CDR3 has 13 residues. Germline CDR1 and CDR2: ENHRY and SYGVKD. Trimming removed 0 bases from V and 4 bases from J, with 7 bases in between. The CDR3 reads CAISESFNYEQYF. In DNA form, the CDR3 reads TGTGCCATCAGTGAGTCGTTTAATTACGAGCAGTACTTC.

This rearrangement joins TRBV10-2 to TRBJ1-1; TRBD1 matches at 9 bases. This CDR3 region has 13 residues. Germline V gene lookup returns CDR1 WSHSY and CDR2 SAAADI. Trimming at V came to 10 bases and at J to 4 bases, leaving 7 bases not matched to a gene. The CDR3 DNA sequence: TGCGCCACCGCGGACAGGGGAGGCACTGAAGCTTTCTTT. As protein: CATADRGGTEAFF.

This clone was seen more than once but under ten times. The chain joins TRBV11-2 to TRBJ1-1; D not certain. Trimming stripped 5 bases from V and 7 bases from J, with 11 bases between. The CDR3 consists of 12 residues. The germline CDR1 and CDR2 sequences are SGHAT and FQNNGV. The CDR3 is CASSRYSFEAFF. The CDR3 DNA reads TGTGCCAGCAGCCGTTACAGCTTTGAAGCTTTCTTT.

This chain joins TRBV6-5 and TRBJ2-1; tentative D call: TRBD2 (5 bases). CDR1 MNHEY and CDR2 SVGAGI come from the germline V gene. This CDR3 is built from 15 residues. V gave up 2 bases and J gave up 4 bases, with 12 bases separating them. CDR3 coding DNA: TGTGCCAGCAGTTACGTTTCAGCGGAGTACAATGAGCAGTTCTTC. Its protein is CASSYVSAEYNEQFF.

V usage is TRBV19 and J usage is TRBJ1-1; D may be TRBD1 (5 bases). CDR1 and CDR2 (germline): LNHDA, SQIVND (reference sequence). Trimming took off 5 bases at V and 2 bases at J, with 21 bases between the two ends. The CDR3 covers 17 residues. CDR3 loop: CASSAPRLGQGNTEAFF. CDR3 DNA: TGTGCCAGTAGTGCCCCCCGGCTGGGGCAGGGAAACACTGAAGCTTTCTTT.

The chain links TRBV2 to TRBJ2-5, with TRBD1 matching over 9 bases. V dropped 6 bases and J dropped 10; count of bases not matched to a gene: 3. This CDR3 region has 11 residues. Germline CDR1 is SNHLY and CDR2 is FYNNEI. The CDR3 sequence is CASREGQGQYF. CDR3 DNA: TGTGCCAGCAGAGAGGGACAGGGCCAGTACTTC. The variable domain in full, completed from reference TRBV2 and TRBJ2-5, reads EPEVTQTPSHQVTQMGQEVILRCVPISNHLYFYWYRQILGQKVEFLVSFYNNEISEKSEIFDDQFSVERPDGSNFTLKIRSTKLEDSAMYFCASREGQGQYFGPGTRLLVL.

This rearrangement joins TRBV5-1 to TRBJ1-4; the D gene is possibly TRBD1 (6 bases). V was pared by 0 bases and J by 6 bases, with 12 bases between. The CDR3 totals 15 residues. The V gene's germline CDR1 is SGHRS and CDR2 YFSETQ. CDR3 coding DNA: TGCGCCAGCAGCTTGGAGGCAGGGGCTCATGAAAAACTGTTTTTT. Its translation: CASSLEAGAHEKLFF.

The gene calls are TRBV3-1 (or the pseudogene TRBV3-2) and TRBJ1-1; perhaps TRBD1 as D (5 bases). The germline gives CDR1 LGHDT, CDR2 YNNKEL (reference sequence). Trimming took 1 base from V and 9 from J, leaving 15 bases between them. The CDR3 length is 14 residues. The CDR3, as DNA: TGTGCCAGCAGCCAAGGGATAGGGCGGGGGAAAGCTTTCTTT. Residues: CASSQGIGRGKAFF.

The chain couples TRBV7-9 to TRBJ2-5, with 9 bases aligning to TRBD1. J was trimmed by 5 bases and V by 1 base; bases with no gene match: 5. CDR1 is SEHNR, CDR2 FQNEAQ, per germline (reference sequence). This CDR3 has 15 residues. Here the CDR3 DNA reads TGTGCCAGCAGCTTAGGAGGGGACAGGGTCGAGACCCAGTACTTC. Its protein product is CASSLGGDRVETQYF.

This rearrangement joins TRBV7-3 to TRBJ2-1; TRBD2 matches 8 bases. This CDR3 has 15 amino acids. Unmatched junction bases numbered 5, after V lost 3 bases and J lost 4 bases. CDR1 SGHTA and CDR2 FQGTGA come from the germline V gene. As DNA, the CDR3 is TGTGCCAGCAGCTTGGGTAGCGGGAAGTACAATGAGCAGTTCTTC. Its protein product is CASSLGSGKYNEQFF.

This chain joins TRBV5-4 and TRBJ1-1; D gene uncertain. The CDR3 contains 17 residues. V was clipped by 0 bases and J by 0 bases, with 15 bases between them. From germline, CDR1 is SGHNT and CDR2 YYREEE (reference sequence). The CDR3 DNA is TGTGCCAGCAGCTTGGGAGGAAGAGGTGGTATGAACACTGAAGCTTTCTTT. Encoded protein: CASSLGGRGGMNTEAFF.

V gene TRBV29-1 combines with J gene TRBJ2-1, with 7 positions matching TRBD2. Germline CDR1 and CDR2: SQVTM and ANQGSEA. J lost 2 bases, V lost 7 bases, and 8 bases had no gene match. The CDR3 length is 14 residues. For the CDR3, the DNA is TGCAGCGGGGGAGGGAGAACGACCTACAATGAGCAGTTCTTC. It encodes CSGGGRTTYNEQFF.

This chain uses TRBV24-1 with TRBJ2-1, with 13 bases lining up with TRBD2. Germline CDR1 reads KGHDR; CDR2 reads SFDVKD. J was trimmed by 7 bases and V by 3 bases; bases with no gene match: 5. The CDR3 sequence is 16 residues long. CDR3 coding DNA: TGTGCCACCAGTGATCCGCGGACTAGCGGGAGAAATGAGCAGTTCTTC. Encoded protein: CATSDPRTSGRNEQFF.

The chain is built from TRBV29-1 and TRBJ2-7; TRBD2 agrees at 11 bases. The CDR3 runs to 15 residues. Looked up from germline, CDR1 is SQVTM and CDR2 is ANQGSEA. Trimming at V came to 5 bases and at J to 5 bases, leaving 11 bases not matched to a gene. The CDR3 loop reads CSVSGTSGAENEQYF. CDR3 bases: TGCAGCGTTTCCGGGACTAGCGGAGCTGAGAACGAGCAGTACTTC.

There are a few counts of this clone. CDR3 nucleotide sequence: TGTGCCAGCAGCTTGGAGCCTAATATGAACACCGGGGAGCTGTTTTTT. It codes for CASSLEPNMNTGELFF. This chain connects TRBV5-6 to TRBJ2-2; D remains ambiguous. V was trimmed by 0 bases and J by 1 base, leaving 10 bases between them. The CDR3 is 16 residues long. Germline V gene data show CDR1 as SGHDT and CDR2 as YYEEEE.

The V gene is TRBV2, the J gene TRBJ2-7; 8 nucleotides agree with TRBD1. The CDR3 contains 15 residues. Unmatched junction bases numbered 13, after V lost 7 bases and J lost 5 bases. Germline V gene sequence: CDR1 SNHLY, CDR2 FYNNEI. Written as DNA, the CDR3 is TGTGCCAGCACCATCCCCATGACAGGGGTTAACGAGCAGTACTTC. It is translated as CASTIPMTGVNEQYF.

This clone was counted once. The chain recombines TRBV4-3 with TRBJ2-1; D might be TRBD2 (6 bases). This CDR3 comprises 17 residues. V was trimmed by 0 bases and J by 1 base, leaving 13 bases between them. Germline V gives CDR1 LGHNA, CDR2 YSLEER. CDR3 sequence reads: CASSQDFTLASYNEQFF. The CDR3 coding sequence is TGCGCCAGCAGCCAAGATTTTACTCTAGCGTCCTACAATGAGCAGTTCTTC.

The V gene is TRBV30, the J gene TRBJ2-7; D might be TRBD2 (6 bases). This CDR3 has 14 residues. Deletions cut 4 bases from V and 6 bases from J, with 19 bases between. The germline V gene has CDR1 GTSNPN and CDR2 SVGIG (reference sequence). The CDR3 DNA reads as TGTGCCTGGAATGTCGCCAATGGGGGGACCGAGCAGTACTTC. Protein sequence: CAWNVANGGTEQYF.

J is TRBJ2-4 and V is TRBV6-5, with a weak D call TRBD2 (6 bases). V lost 0 bases, J lost 6 bases, and 12 bases lay in between. The CDR3 is 15 amino acids. Germline V gene sequence: CDR1 MNHEY, CDR2 SVGAGI. CDR3 nucleotide sequence: TGTGCCAGCAGTTACTCGGGGAGGTCCCGAAACATTCAGTACTTC. Amino acid sequence: CASSYSGRSRNIQYF.

The gene calls are TRBV7-2 and TRBJ2-7; a possible D gene is TRBD2 (7 bases). CDR1 and CDR2 (germline): SGHTA, FQGNSA. This CDR3 is 16 amino acids long. Between the trimmed V and J ends, which lost 5 bases and 1 base, there was a span of 18 bases. The CDR3 loop reads CASSPRRGGASYEQYF. DNA of the CDR3: TGTGCCAGCAGCCCCCGGAGGGGGGGCGCTTCCTACGAGCAGTACTTC.

The chain employs TRBV27 and TRBJ1-5; TRBD1 might be the D (5 bases). V lost 4 bases and J 1 base, leaving 11 bases between the germline ends. The CDR3 sequence is 15 residues long. Germline V gene lookup returns CDR1 MNHEY and CDR2 SMNVEV (reference sequence). The CDR3 is CASSSGRESNQPQHF. In DNA form, the CDR3 reads TGTGCCAGCAGTTCAGGGAGGGAGAGCAATCAGCCCCAGCATTTT.

CDR3 region: CASSLGLAEYNEQFF. The CDR3 DNA is TGTGCCAGCAGCTTAGGGCTAGCGGAGTACAATGAGCAGTTCTTC. This chain connects TRBV11-2 to TRBJ2-1; the match to TRBD2 covers 7 bases. V shed 1 base, J shed 4 bases, and the junction held 4 bases outside the gene matches. This CDR3 spans 15 amino acids. CDR1 SGHAT and CDR2 FQNNGV come from the germline V gene.

The chain couples TRBV19 to TRBJ2-6, with 12 nucleotides matching TRBD1. The V gene's germline CDR1 is LNHDA and CDR2 SQIVND (reference sequence). The V segment lost 3 bases and the J segment 0 bases; nucleotides outside the gene matches: 6. The CDR3 consists of 19 residues. CDR3 nucleotide sequence: TGTGCCAGTAGTATCCGGGACAGGGGGCCCCGCTCTGGGGCCAACGTCCTGACTTTC. Translating gives CASSIRDRGPRSGANVLTF.

There are a few counts of this clone. The rearrangement links TRBV7-9 to TRBJ1-5, with D uncertain. Germline V gene data show CDR1 as SEHNR and CDR2 as FQNEAQ (reference sequence). This CDR3 spans 13 amino acids. V dropped 2 bases and J dropped 4 bases, with 6 bases sitting between them. DNA of the CDR3: TGTGCCAGCAGCTTATCGTCTAATCAGCCCCAGCATTTT. Its protein product is CASSLSSNQPQHF.

This chain joins TRBV2 and TRBJ1-3, with 9 bases aligning to TRBD1. The trim removed 5 bases at V and 0 bases at J, leaving 5 bases unmatched. Germline V gene lookup returns CDR1 SNHLY and CDR2 FYNNEI. This CDR3 spans 16 amino acids. This chain's CDR3 is CASSLQGAGSGNTIYF. CDR3 coding DNA: TGTGCCAGCAGTTTACAGGGGGCAGGCTCTGGAAACACCATATATTTT.

This clone occurred a few times. The chain couples TRBV15 to TRBJ1-4; no firm D call. The CDR3 is 12 residues long. The germline CDR1 and CDR2 sequences are LNHNV and YYDKDF (reference sequence). Trimming stripped 5 bases from V and 8 bases from J, with 9 bases between. CDR3 in DNA: TGTGCCACCAGCGGCATTAAGGAAAAACTGTTTTTT. Translating gives CATSGIKEKLFF. The whole variable domain, filled in from reference TRBV15 and TRBJ1-4, reads DAMVIQNPRYQVTQFGKPVTLSCSQTLNHNVMYWYQQKSSQAPKLLFHYYDKDFNNEADTPDNFQSRRPNTSFCFLDIRSPGLGDTAMYLCATSGIKEKLFFGSGTQLSVL.

The gene calls are TRBV2 and TRBJ2-7, with 9 bases matching TRBD2. J gave up 0 bases and V 6 bases, and 15 bases lay outside the gene matches. The CDR3 has 18 residues. Germline CDR1 reads SNHLY; CDR2 reads FYNNEI. The CDR3 sequence: CASRPPGLAILSSYEQYF. As DNA, the CDR3 is TGTGCCAGCAGGCCTCCGGGACTAGCTATATTGAGCTCCTACGAGCAGTACTTC.